This passage covers 17 T cell receptor beta chains from one sample sequenced in a study of spatial heterogeneity in lung cancer (dated by TCRdb to the late 2010s). Libraries were prepared through 5' RACE. Data came from a NextSeq 500. TCRdb reran the public reads through fastp at Q25 and MiXCR, keeping productive beta chains. Each entry merges the rows of one CDR3 protein and shows their most common DNA and genes. In all, the sample holds 9,500 to 15,000 distinct CDR3 sequences, and approximately 6.2% of those were seen once. The ten top clones hold around a tenth of the sample. The sample's time point label, decoded: sample taken at primary tumor resection. Without any cell sorting, TCR sequencing was performed on whole RNA extracted either from tumor and nontumor lung tissue or from cryopreserved PBMC samples. The starting material was normal lung tissue next to the tumor, obtained at surgery. The source is a male donor with early-stage non-small cell lung cancer.

In this sample, this clonotype is medium-sized. Found in a library prepared for alpha chains, this beta chain is an off-target read, and its abundance has little meaning. This chain uses TRBV6-1 with TRBJ1-5; possible D gene TRBD1, 6 bases. The CDR3 totals 14 residues. V was cut by 6 bases and J by 7 bases, with 16 bases left in between. Germline CDR1 and CDR2: MNHNS and SASEGT. DNA of the CDR3: TGTGCCAGCAGCGTACAGGGAAGTAGGCAGCCCCAGCATTTT. Translated, it gives CASSVQGSRQPQHF.

This clonotype was detected many times. Found in a library prepared for alpha chains, this beta chain is an off-target read, and its abundance has little meaning. The chain links TRBV28 to TRBJ2-7; D might be TRBD2 (6 bases). Germline V gives CDR1 MDHEN, CDR2 SYDVKM. Between the trimmed V and J ends, which lost 6 bases and 7 bases, there was a span of 19 bases. This CDR3 has 14 amino acids. CDR3 amino acids: CASSRGGWGGEQYF. For the CDR3, the DNA is TGTGCCAGCAGCCGAGGAGGGTGGGGCGGGGAGCAGTACTTC.

This clonotype was counted at least ten times. Within a library made for alpha chains, this beta chain is off target, and its count is uninformative. The chain carries TRBV11-2 and TRBJ1-4; D is possibly TRBD1 (5 bases). Germline V lookup: CDR1 SGHAT, CDR2 FQNNGV. The CDR3 spans 17 residues. Trimming cost V 5 bases and J 7 bases, with 23 bases left between them. CDR3 in amino acids: CASSPGGAGGYGEKLFF. Here the CDR3 DNA reads TGTGCCAGCAGCCCAGGCGGGGCCGGAGGTTATGGTGAAAAACTGTTTTTT.

A few counts support this clonotype. This beta chain slipped into a library made for alpha chains as a stray read, so its size is not meaningful. J is TRBJ2-1 and V is TRBV7-8, with 7 bases aligning to TRBD2. Germline assignment: CDR1 SGHVS and CDR2 FQNEAQ. The V gene end was trimmed by 5 bases and the J gene end by 9 bases; junction bases not matched to a gene: 10. CDR3 length: 14 residues. The CDR3 DNA is TGTGCCAGCAGCCCCCGGCTAGCGGAAATTGAGCAGTTCTTC. It is translated as CASSPRLAEIEQFF. The full variable domain, completed using reference TRBV7-8 and TRBJ2-1, is GAGVSQSPRYKVAKRGQDVALRCDPISGHVSLFWYQQALGQGPEFLTYFQNEAQLDKSGLPSDRFFAERPEGSVSTLKIQRTQQEDSAVYLCASSPRLAEIEQFFGPGTRLTVL.

This clonotype was seen at least ten times. A library made for alpha chains picked up this beta chain off target, so its size means little. The chain carries TRBV4-3 and TRBJ1-1; possible D gene TRBD1, 5 bases. This CDR3 is 15 amino acids long. Trimming pared 1 base from V and 5 bases from J, leaving 14 bases between. Germline values: CDR1 LGHNA, CDR2 YSLEER. The CDR3 DNA follows: TGCGCCAGCAGCCAAGTCATCGGAAGGGGTACTGAAGCTTTCTTT. It yields the protein CASSQVIGRGTEAFF.

This clonotype was counted at least ten times. The library was designed around alpha chains, so this beta chain is a stray read whose abundance carries little weight. The chain couples TRBV9 to TRBJ2-1, with 11 bases aligning to TRBD2. The V gene's germline CDR1 is SGDLS and CDR2 YYNGEE. The CDR3 consists of 18 residues. The ends lost 0 bases at V and 3 bases at J; junction bases unmatched: 8. As DNA, the CDR3 is TGTGCCAGCAGCGTAGGCGGGCTAGCGGGAGGAGTCTACAATGAGCAGTTCTTC. It encodes CASSVGGLAGGVYNEQFF.

This clonotype was seen ten or more times. Because this beta chain is a stray read in a library intended to capture alpha chains, its abundance should not be given much weight. The CDR3 here is CASSRQGAGEKLFF. CDR3 nucleotides: TGTGCCAGCAGCAGACAGGGGGCCGGGGAAAAACTGTTTTTT. The chain is built from TRBV7-6 and TRBJ1-4; 10 bases match TRBD1. The CDR3 runs to 14 residues. J was trimmed by 8 bases and V by 5 bases; bases with no gene match: 5. CDR1 is SGHVS and CDR2 is FNYEAQ in the germline V gene. The complete variable domain, with remaining parts taken from reference TRBV7-6 and TRBJ1-4, reads GAGVSQSPRYKVTKRGQDVALRCDPISGHVSLYWYRQALGQGPEFLTYFNYEAQQDKSGLPNDRFSAERPEGSISTLTIQRTEQRDSAMYRCASSRQGAGEKLFFGSGTQLSVL.

This clonotype was detected a few times. The library was prepared for alpha chains; this beta chain is a stray read, so its frequency means little. The V and J genes are TRBV12-3 or TRBV12-4 and TRBJ2-3, with D possibly TRBD2 on 5 matching bases. V was shortened by 4 bases and J by 6 bases, with 8 bases between the two germline ends. The CDR3 is 12 amino acids. The CDR3 is CASSSRGDTQYF. CDR3 coding DNA: TGTGCCAGCAGTTCTAGAGGGGATACGCAGTATTTT.

In this sample, this clonotype is medium-sized. This beta chain came through as a stray read in a library set up for alpha chains, and its size says little. The chain links TRBV6-2 or TRBV6-3 to TRBJ1-2; D remains unclear. The CDR3 consists of 16 residues. Germline loops: CDR1 MNHEY, CDR2 SVGEGT. Between the trimmed V and J ends, which lost 0 bases and 8 bases, there was a span of 19 bases. CDR3 DNA sequence: TGTGCCAGCAGTTACTCGAATCCGGACCGGGCAGCCGGCTACACCTTC. Its translation: CASSYSNPDRAAGYTF.

This clonotype was detected a few times. This beta chain is a stray read from a library made for alpha chains; its abundance is not meaningful. This rearrangement joins TRBV29-1 to TRBJ2-3; D gene uncertain. There are 14 residues in the CDR3. In germline, CDR1 is SQVTM, CDR2 ANQGSEA. V shed 2 bases and J shed 2 bases, with 11 bases lying between them. CDR3 sequence reads: CSVELRTVTDTQYF. The CDR3 bases are TGCAGCGTTGAATTGCGGACGGTCACAGATACGCAGTATTTT.

This clonotype was seen more than once but under ten times. This beta chain is an unintended read in a library built for alpha chains; its size means little. This chain joins TRBV4-3 and TRBJ2-3; TRBD2 matches at 14 bases. The CDR3 sequence is 18 residues long. The V and J ends lost 0 bases and 2 bases, in that order; junction bases with no gene match: 4. Germline CDR1 and CDR2: LGHNA and YSLEER. CDR3 in amino acids: CASSQDGTSGSVTDTQYF. For the CDR3, the DNA is TGCGCCAGCAGCCAAGATGGGACTAGCGGGAGTGTCACAGATACGCAGTATTTT.

In its sample, this clonotype was seen many times. A library prepared for alpha chains yielded this beta chain as an off-target read; its size is of little meaning. The chain carries TRBV6-6 and TRBJ1-1, with D hard to call. Germline V gene sequence: CDR1 MNHNY, CDR2 SVGAGI (reference sequence). V lost 4 bases and J 8 bases, leaving 11 bases between the germline ends. The CDR3 sequence is 12 residues long. CDR3 in amino acids: CASSSTAGEAFF. CDR3 DNA: TGTGCCAGCAGTTCGACGGCTGGAGAAGCTTTCTTT.

Many counts were recorded for this clonotype. This beta chain is an off-target read within a library intended for alpha chains, so its frequency means little. This chain uses TRBV20-1 with TRBJ2-7, with D possibly TRBD2 on 5 matching bases. Germline V gene sequence: CDR1 DFQATT, CDR2 SNEGSKA (reference sequence). V gave up 6 bases and J gave up 4 bases, with 10 bases separating them. The CDR3 length is 11 residues. The CDR3 is CSAELVYEQYF. The CDR3 region has the DNA TGCAGTGCGGAACTAGTATACGAGCAGTACTTC.

A remark on this clonotype: This beta chain appears as a stray read in a library generated for alpha chains; its size is not informative. This rearrangement joins TRBV5-1 to TRBJ1-4; a weak D match, TRBD1 (6 bases). V was shortened by 7 bases and J by 7 bases, with 20 bases between the two germline ends. Per germline, CDR1 SGHRS and CDR2 YFSETQ. The CDR3 length is 15 residues. The CDR3 sequence is CASRPGGAGGEKLFF. The CDR3 region has the DNA TGCGCCAGCCGCCCGGGGGGGGCAGGAGGTGAAAAACTGTTTTTT.

As for this clonotype: The library was designed around alpha chains, so this beta chain is a stray read whose abundance carries little weight. This chain links TRBV7-9 with TRBJ1-1; D is unclear. Trimming left V 5 bases short and J 3 bases short, with 7 bases between. Per the germline V gene, CDR1 is SEHNR and CDR2 is FQNEAQ (reference sequence). There are 12 residues in the CDR3. CDR3 nucleotide sequence: TGTGCCAGCAGCGTACCCTACACTGAAGCTTTCTTT. This encodes CASSVPYTEAFF. The full variable domain, its missing parts supplied by reference TRBV7-9 and TRBJ1-1, is DTGVSQNPRHKITKRGQNVTFRCDPISEHNRLYWYRQTLGQGPEFLTYFQNEAQLEKSRLLSDRFSAERPKGSFSTLEIQRTEQGDSAMYLCASSVPYTEAFFGQGTRLTVV.

This clonotype was recorded at least ten times. The library was built for alpha chains, so this beta chain is an off-target read and its size means little. The CDR3 DNA reads as TGTGCCACCGCAGAGAACACCGGGGAGCTGTTTTTT. Its translation: CATAENTGELFF. The gene calls are TRBV24-1 and TRBJ2-2, with D hard to call. The CDR3 loop spans 12 amino acids. Germline CDR1 KGHDR, CDR2 SFDVKD. Trimming left V 9 bases short and J 1 base short, with 5 bases between.

On this clonotype: With the library built for alpha chains, this beta chain is off target and its frequency is not meaningful. This chain uses TRBV6-5 with TRBJ1-2; D is uncertain. The CDR3 spans 14 residues. Trimming stripped 7 bases from V and 2 bases from J, with 14 bases between. Per germline, CDR1 MNHEY and CDR2 SVGAGI. CDR3 in DNA: TGTGCCAGCACCGAAAGTGGGAGAAACTATGGCTACACCTTC. As protein: CASTESGRNYGYTF.